Following are 15 T cell receptor beta chains from one sample sequenced in a study of blood T cell repertoires in COVID-19. Clones were read by immunoSEQ multiplex PCR, and TCRdb kept only the in-frame ones, dropping some. The top ten hold roughly 1.6% of the sample, which has fewer than 350,000 clones, 90% seen once. Sequencing was carried out using PBMCs or T cells enriched from blood (not recorded which). These receptors all stem from a woman under 30 with acute COVID-19.

The chain joins TRBV7-9 to TRBJ2-1; D is unclear. The CDR3 spans 13 residues. Germline CDR1 is SEHNR and CDR2 is FQNEAQ (reference sequence). V was clipped by 2 bases and J by 2 bases, with 4 bases between them. The DNA of the CDR3 is TGTGCCAGCAGCTTAAGAGCCTACAATGAGCAGTTCTTC. It translates to CASSLRAYNEQFF.

This rearrangement joins TRBV5-1 to TRBJ1-6, with 9 bases lining up with TRBD1. Germline loops: CDR1 SGHRS, CDR2 YFSETQ. The CDR3 is 14 amino acids. After removal of 7 bases from V and 9 bases from J, the junction contained 8 bases not matched to a gene. The CDR3 DNA reads TGCGCCAGCCGACCGGACAGGGGAGGTTCACCCCTCCACTTT. Amino acid sequence: CASRPDRGGSPLHF. Filled out from reference TRBV5-1 and TRBJ1-6, the complete variable domain reads KAGVTQTPRYLIKTRGQQVTLSCSPISGHRSVSWYQQTPGQGLQFLFEYFSETQRNKGNFPGRFSGRQFSNSRSEMNVSTLELGDSALYLCASRPDRGGSPLHFGNGTRLTVT.

V gene TRBV21-1 combines with J gene TRBJ1-2. TRBV21-1 is assigned pseudogene status. The CDR3 spans 11 residues. The CDR3 reads CASRPGYGYTF. The CDR3, as DNA: TGTGCCAGCAGGCCGGGCTATGGCTACACCTTC.

The chain couples TRBV5-1 to TRBJ2-2, with D tentatively TRBD1 (5 bases). Deletions cut 5 bases from V and 1 base from J, with 9 bases between. The CDR3 has 14 amino acids. Germline V gives CDR1 SGHRS, CDR2 YFSETQ. The DNA for the CDR3 is TGCGCCAGCAGGCATGGACAGAACACCGGGGAGCTGTTTTTT. This codes for CASRHGQNTGELFF.

This chain links TRBV3-1 (or the pseudogene TRBV3-2) with TRBJ2-2; 7 bases fit TRBD1. After removal of 2 bases from V and 0 bases from J, the junction contained 3 bases not matched to a gene. CDR1 LGHDT and CDR2 YNNKEL come from the germline V gene (reference sequence). This CDR3 is 16 amino acids long. The DNA of the CDR3 is TGTGCCAGCAGCCAATGGGGACAGCCGAACACCGGGGAGCTGTTTTTT. It translates to CASSQWGQPNTGELFF.

V and J are TRBV7-8 and TRBJ1-5; 8 bases map to TRBD1. This CDR3 region has 15 residues. The J segment lost 4 bases and the V segment lost 2 bases, leaving 4 bases of the junction unmatched. The germline CDR1 and CDR2 sequences are SGHVS and FQNEAQ. Written as DNA, the CDR3 is TGTGCCAGCAGCTTATCCGGACAGGGTAATCAGCCCCAGCATTTT. This translates into CASSLSGQGNQPQHF.

V and J are TRBV28 and TRBJ2-1, with TRBD2 identical over 11 bases. Trimming removed 8 bases from V and 8 bases from J; junction bases left unmatched: 8. CDR3 length equals 14 residues. CDR1 is MDHEN, CDR2 SYDVKM, per germline. CDR3 loop: CASQLAGGPDEQFF. The CDR3 nucleotides read TGTGCCAGCCAATTAGCGGGAGGGCCGGATGAGCAGTTCTTC.

The gene calls are TRBV3-1 (or the pseudogene TRBV3-2) and TRBJ2-7; 9 positions agree with TRBD1. The germline CDR1 and CDR2 sequences are LGHDT and YNNKEL (reference sequence). J was trimmed by 6 bases and V by 4 bases; bases with no gene match: 10. The length of the CDR3 is 15 residues. The CDR3 protein is CASSPRDRVKGEQYF. In nucleotides, the CDR3 is TGTGCCAGCAGCCCGAGGGACAGGGTAAAAGGCGAGCAGTACTTC.

V and J are TRBV4-1 and TRBJ2-5, with 11 bases identical to TRBD2. Looked up from germline, CDR1 is MGHRA and CDR2 is YSYEKL. The V and J ends lost 4 bases and 5 bases, in that order; junction bases with no gene match: 3. There are 14 residues in the CDR3. The CDR3 protein is CASSLAGGPETQYF. The CDR3 nucleotides read TGCGCCAGCAGCCTAGCGGGAGGGCCGGAGACCCAGTACTTC.

The chain combines TRBV7-8 with TRBJ2-1; D perhaps matches TRBD2 (5 bases). CDR1 and CDR2 from the germline V gene are SGHVS and FQNEAQ. The CDR3 contains 15 residues. Trimming left V 2 bases short and J 8 bases short, with 16 bases between. The CDR3 loop is CASSLPGRGTDEQFF. The CDR3, as DNA: TGTGCCAGCAGCTTACCAGGACGGGGTACGGATGAGCAGTTCTTC.

The chain joins TRBV28 to TRBJ1-5; tentative D call: TRBD1 (5 bases). The length of the CDR3 is 16 residues. Per germline, CDR1 MDHEN and CDR2 SYDVKM. Trimming removed 1 base from V and 9 bases from J, with 19 bases in between. The CDR3, as DNA: TGTGCCAGCAGTTTATATGCCCAAGGGGACTACGGGCCCCAGCATTTT. This sequence encodes CASSLYAQGDYGPQHF.

This rearrangement joins TRBV3-1 (or the pseudogene TRBV3-2) to TRBJ1-1; maybe TRBD1 (6 bases). CDR1 is LGHDT and CDR2 is YNNKEL in the germline V gene (reference sequence). Trimming pared 2 bases from V and 0 bases from J, leaving 13 bases between. The CDR3 is 16 amino acids. The CDR3 region is CASSQTRQVMNTEAFF. In nucleotides, the CDR3 is TGTGCCAGCAGCCAAACCAGACAGGTAATGAACACTGAAGCTTTCTTT.

This clone was picked up a small number of times. This CDR3 reads CASSRYGGSYEQYF. CDR3 DNA sequence: TGTGCCAGCAGCCGATACGGGGGCTCCTACGAGCAGTACTTC. The rearrangement links TRBV14 to TRBJ2-7; tentative D call: TRBD2 (6 bases). Germline CDR1 reads SGHDN; CDR2 reads FVKESK. The length of the CDR3 is 14 residues. Trimming left V 4 bases short and J 0 bases short, with 10 bases between.

The V call is TRBV29-1, the J call TRBJ1-1, with unresolved D. CDR1 is SQVTM and CDR2 is ANQGSEA in the germline V gene. This CDR3 comprises 12 residues. V was clipped by 6 bases and J by 1 base, with 9 bases between them. The CDR3 protein is CSVWRENTEAFF. CDR3 DNA sequence: TGCAGCGTCTGGAGGGAGAACACTGAAGCTTTCTTT. The complete variable domain, with remaining parts taken from reference TRBV29-1 and TRBJ1-1, reads SAVISQKPSRDICQRGTSLTIQCQVDSQVTMMFWYRQQPGQSLTLIATANQGSEATYESGFVIDKFPISRPNLTFSTLTVSNMSPEDSSIYLCSVWRENTEAFFGQGTRLTVV.

The rearrangement links TRBV30 to TRBJ2-5, with 9 bases lining up with TRBD1. V trimming: 4 bases; J trimming: 5 bases; junction bases outside the gene matches: 5. The CDR3 has 13 residues. The germline V gene has CDR1 GTSNPN and CDR2 SVGIG (reference sequence). The CDR3 DNA is TGTGCCTGGACCTGGACAGGGGTGGAGACCCAGTACTTC. Protein sequence: CAWTWTGVETQYF.